This T cell receptor beta chain was profiled in a study of PD-1 blockade in classical Hodgkin lymphoma. Time point described: cycle 4 day 1 (C4D1), after about 6 weeks of nivolumab. Every single patient, without exception, relapsed after autologous stem cell transplantation, and brentuximab vedotin exposure varied. The study purified CD4+ T cells from thawed PBMCs using magnetic negative selection. Clones were read by immunoSEQ multiplex PCR, and TCRdb kept only the in-frame ones, dropping some. The sample records 34,000 or so clones, 90% to 95% being singletons. The receptor was isolated from a human donor with classical Hodgkin lymphoma. Here the sequenced sample was CD4+ T cells from blood, taken before the fourth cycle of nivolumab.

The CDR3, as DNA: TGTGCCAGCAGCTTGGTCGGCATCTCTGGAAACACCATATATTTT. Protein: CASSLVGISGNTIYF. The chain joins TRBV5-6 to TRBJ1-3; D gene ambiguous. V lost 0 bases, J lost 0 bases, and 7 bases lay in between. CDR3 length: 15 residues. Germline V gene sequence: CDR1 SGHDT, CDR2 YYEEEE.